The 10 T cell receptor beta chains listed next were all sequenced from one sample in a study of regulatory T cells in long-lasting Graves disease. Building the TCR beta libraries relied on iRepertoire HTBI primers, and CDR3 regions underwent Arm-PCR. TCRdb reprocessed the multiplex PCR reads with MiXCR, giving one entry per CDR3 protein. The sample shows approximately 360,000 distinct CDR3 sequences, 12% of them seen only once. Noted time point: newly diagnosed GD, antithyroid drugs for less than 3 months. Making the TCR library involved RNA that had been extracted from PBMCs. Separately, the same data were catalogued under a study of T cells in Graves' hyperthyroidism and ophthalmopathy.

This specimen was peripheral blood mononuclear cells (PBMCs), taken at new diagnosis, from a patient treated with antithyroid drugs. These receptor sequences come from a woman younger than 30 with Graves disease.

The genes are TRBV7-9 and TRBJ1-2; possibly TRBD1 for D (6 bases). Germline CDR1 and CDR2: SEHNR and FQNEAQ (reference sequence). Trimming pared 8 bases from V and 8 bases from J, leaving 21 bases between. The CDR3 is 14 amino acids. The CDR3 reads CASATTLTGGGYTF. CDR3 DNA sequence: TGTGCCAGCGCTACCACCCTGACAGGCGGAGGCTACACCTTC.

This clonotype was seen at least ten times. The chain employs TRBV12-3 or TRBV12-4 and TRBJ1-6; unclear D gene. This CDR3 is built from 15 residues. V was pared by 6 bases and J by 8 bases, with 17 bases between. CDR3 bases: TGTGCCAGCAGGAGGTGGGATTTTGGAGATTCACCCCTCCACTTT. It codes for CASRRWDFGDSPLHF.

On this clonotype itself: A much larger clone lies one base from this, so it may be a read error. The chain recombines TRBV7-2 with TRBJ2-1; D not certain. From germline, CDR1 is SGHTA and CDR2 FQGNSA. This CDR3 comprises 12 residues. V was trimmed by 1 base and J by 9 bases, leaving 7 bases between them. Here the CDR3 reads CASSLDRAEQFF. CDR3 bases: TGTGCCAGCAGCTTAGATCGGGCTGAGCAGTTCTTC.

This clonotype was detected a few times. V and J are TRBV4-3 and TRBJ2-2, with D hard to call. The V end lost 0 bases, the J end lost 0 bases, and 20 bases lay between the germline ends. The length of the CDR3 is 20 residues. From germline, CDR1 is LGHNA and CDR2 YSLEER. The CDR3, as DNA: TGCGCCAGCAGCCAAGAGGGTTGGGTCCACAATACAACGAACACCGGGGAGCTGTTTTTT. Translation: CASSQEGWVHNTTNTGELFF.

There are a few counts of this clonotype. V is TRBV29-1 and J is TRBJ2-2; D unclear. The CDR3 totals 12 residues. Germline V lookup: CDR1 SQVTM, CDR2 ANQGSEA. V gave up 6 bases and J gave up 6 bases, with 11 bases separating them. The CDR3 DNA reads TGCAGCGTGGCTAAGCCGGCCGGGGAGCTGTTTTTT. Translation gives CSVAKPAGELFF.

This clonotype has a count of ten or more. The chain links TRBV6-1 to TRBJ1-4; TRBD1 matches 11 bases. The CDR3 extends over 15 amino acids. Losses at the gene ends were 9 bases for V and 6 bases for J; bases not matched to a gene: 9. The germline gives CDR1 MNHNS, CDR2 SASEGT. CDR3 region: CASRTGGYRDEKLFF. CDR3 nucleotide sequence: TGTGCCAGTAGGACAGGGGGCTATAGGGATGAAAAACTGTTTTTT.

This clonotype was detected ten times or more. The chain carries TRBV7-2 and TRBJ2-7, with a weak D call TRBD2 (7 bases). The CDR3 covers 14 residues. The V end was cut by 0 bases, the J end by 4 bases, with 10 bases between. From germline, CDR1 is SGHTA and CDR2 FQGNSA. The CDR3 protein is CASSLAGGPYEQYV. In nucleotides, the CDR3 is TGTGCCAGCAGCTTAGCGGGGGGGCCTTACGAGCAGTACGTC.

This clonotype occurred many times. CDR3 sequence: CAWMAGGTYNEQFF. The CDR3 coding sequence is TGTGCCTGGATGGCGGGAGGGACCTACAATGAGCAGTTCTTC. The chain recombines TRBV30 with TRBJ2-1, with 9 nucleotides matching TRBD2. CDR1 is GTSNPN and CDR2 is SVGIG in the germline V gene (reference sequence). The CDR3 totals 14 residues. V shed 4 bases and J 2 bases; nucleotides not matched to a gene: 3.

In this sample, this clonotype turned up many times. V gene TRBV20-1 combines with J gene TRBJ1-1, with D perhaps TRBD1 (5 bases). CDR1 and CDR2 from the germline V gene are DFQATT and SNEGSKA (reference sequence). The CDR3 extends over 12 amino acids. Trimming removed 6 bases from V and 5 bases from J, with 13 bases in between. CDR3 in DNA: TGCAGTGCGGAAGTTCGGGGGACTGAAGCTTTCTTT. Translation: CSAEVRGTEAFF.

In this sample, this clonotype turned up many times. The chain carries TRBV18 and TRBJ2-7; 10 bases fit TRBD1. This CDR3 has 15 residues. Germline trimming cut 4 bases from V and 1 base from J; bases unmatched to any gene: 4. Germline CDR1 and CDR2: KGHSH and LQKENI. This CDR3 reads CASSRPGQGSYEQYV. CDR3 nucleotide sequence: TGTGCCAGCTCACGCCCGGGACAGGGGTCCTACGAGCAGTACGTC.